These T cell receptor beta chains were read from a single sample in a study of patients and donors after allogeneic stem cell transplantation. From the RT-PCR reads, TCRdb called clonotypes with MiXCR, one entry per CDR3 protein. Of 9,000 or so distinct CDR3 sequences in the sample, almost 4% were seen once. Sequenced input: blood, either unsorted or a sorted T cell fraction (not recorded which). The receptor set was obtained from a human donor who was either an allogeneic HSCT recipient or a stem cell or donor lymphocyte infusion donor (not recorded which). It is not recorded whose cells these are; they may come from a transplant donor. Each CDR3 is given with its conserved first and last residue. A D gene is named only where the DNA matches it firmly. Not every row has a clone size; where given, it reads once, few, many or a size class.

J | size | D | V | CDR3 | DNA
TRBJ2-7 | many | TRBD1 | TRBV10-3 | CAISERQGAFDEQYF | TGTGCCATCAGTGAGCGCCAGGGGGCGTTTGACGAGCAGTACTTC
TRBJ2-1 | . | . | TRBV18 | CASSAGTSEQFF | TGTGCCAGCTCAGCCGGGACAAGTGAGCAGTTCTTC
TRBJ2-5 | many | . | TRBV28 | CASSLSQLGLGTQYF | TGTGCCAGCAGTTTATCCCAACTGGGGCTGGGGACCCAGTACTTC
TRBJ2-2 | medium-sized | . | TRBV4-3 | CASSPRRSTGELFF | TGCGCCAGCAGCCCCCGTCGGAGCACCGGGGAGCTGTTTTTT
TRBJ2-5 | many | . | TRBV7-6 | CASSFSGTAGETQYF | TGTGCCAGCAGCTTCTCCGGGACCGCGGGCGAGACCCAGTACTTC
TRBJ2-3 | . | . | TRBV10-2 | CASSESAVRSDTQYF | TGCGCCAGCAGTGAGTCGGCAGTTCGGTCAGATACGCAGTATTTT
TRBJ2-3 | many | TRBD2 | TRBV29-1 | CSVEGLAGDGADTQYF | TGCAGCGTTGAGGGTTTAGCGGGAGACGGTGCAGATACGCAGTATTTT
TRBJ2-4 | many | . | TRBV20-1 | CSARAWGEDVAKNIQYF | TGCAGTGCTAGAGCTTGGGGAGAGGACGTAGCCAAAAACATTCAGTACTTC
TRBJ1-1 | many | . | TRBV7-3 | CASSLTSGVNTEAFF | TGTGCCAGCAGCTTAACATCCGGGGTGAACACTGAAGCTTTCTTT
TRBJ1-5 | medium-sized | . | TRBV15 | CATSRGHGEYSNQPQHF | TGTGCCACCAGCCGAGGACACGGAGAGTATAGCAATCAGCCCCAGCATTTT
TRBJ2-3 | medium-sized | TRBD1 | TRBV24-1 | CATGDRADTQYF | TGTGCCACCGGAGACAGGGCAGATACGCAGTATTTT
TRBJ1-1 | medium-sized | . | TRBV29-1 | CSVPASGWSTEAFF | TGCAGCGTCCCCGCTTCTGGTTGGAGCACTGAAGCTTTCTTT
TRBJ1-2 | many | . | TRBV6-5 | CASSYSTQGYGYTF | TGTGCCAGCAGTTACTCAACGCAGGGCTATGGCTACACCTTC
TRBJ1-1 | many | . | TRBV6-5 | CATYTRGWTEAFF | TGTGCCACTTATACGCGGGGATGGACTGAAGCTTTCTTT
TRBJ1-4 | many | TRBD1 | TRBV19 | CASSMGTGGRKLFF | TGTGCCAGTAGTATGGGGACAGGGGGGAGGAAACTGTTTTTT
TRBJ1-1 | many | . | TRBV29-1 | CSVERRLSTEAFF | TGCAGCGTTGAACGCCGGTTGAGCACTGAAGCTTTCTTT
TRBJ1-4 | many | . | TRBV28 | CASSSPTTNEKLFF | TGTGCCAGCAGTTCCCCTACAACTAATGAAAAACTGTTTTTT
TRBJ1-1 | medium-sized | . | TRBV10-3 | CAIARYNSEAFF | TGTGCCATCGCCCGGTACAACTCTGAAGCTTTCTTT
TRBJ2-3 | medium-sized | TRBD1 | TRBV29-1 | CSVRDRWASTDTQYF | TGCAGCGTTCGGGACAGGTGGGCTAGCACAGATACGCAGTATTTT
TRBJ2-3 | many | . | TRBV4-1 | CASSQARGFGDTQYF | TGCGCCAGCAGCCAAGCTAGGGGGTTCGGAGATACGCAGTATTTT
TRBJ1-5 | medium-sized | . | TRBV18 | CASSPDRSEQPQHF | TGTGCCAGCTCACCCGACAGGTCCGAGCAGCCCCAGCATTTT
TRBJ2-1 | many | TRBD1 | TRBV5-1 | CASGTAYPRSYNEQFF | TGCGCCAGCGGGACAGCCTACCCCCGGTCCTACAATGAGCAGTTCTTC
TRBJ1-2 | many | . | TRBV7-9 | CASSLGGGESIYYGYTF | TGTGCCAGCAGCTTAGGGGGAGGAGAAAGTATTTACTATGGCTACACCTTC
TRBJ2-7 | many | TRBD1 | TRBV2 | CASGQGQGAFYEQYF | TGTGCCAGCGGGCAAGGACAGGGGGCCTTTTACGAGCAGTACTTC
TRBJ2-7 | . | TRBD1 | TRBV20-1 | CSARDDRGRLDEQYF | TGCAGTGCTAGAGACGACAGGGGGCGCTTGGACGAGCAGTACTTC
TRBJ2-7 | many | . | TRBV5-5 | CASRGNYEQYF | TGTGCCAGCAGAGGGAACTACGAGCAGTACTTC
TRBJ2-5 | many | TRBD2 | TRBV7-9 | CASSWFGASGTKETQYF | TGTGCCAGCAGCTGGTTCGGGGCTAGCGGGACCAAAGAGACCCAGTACTTC
TRBJ2-1 | medium-sized | . | TRBV28 | CASSAPPVPRYNEQFF | TGTGCCAGCAGTGCCCCCCCGGTCCCCCGGTACAATGAGCAGTTCTTC
TRBJ2-5 | many | TRBD1 | TRBV28 | CASSSLDRALLTQYF | TGTGCCAGCAGTTCCTTGGACAGGGCCCTTCTGACCCAGTACTTC
TRBJ2-5 | many | TRBD1 | TRBV15 | CATSPGQIQETQYF | TGTGCCACCAGCCCGGGACAGATCCAAGAGACCCAGTACTTC
TRBJ2-3 | many | TRBD2 | TRBV29-1 | CSVETGGPGDTQYF | TGCAGCGTTGAAACGGGAGGGCCGGGGGATACGCAGTATTTT
TRBJ2-5 | many | TRBD2 | TRBV2 | CASRLGLAVQETQYF | TGTGCCAGCAGGCTGGGACTAGCGGTCCAAGAGACCCAGTACTTC
TRBJ1-1 | . | . | TRBV18 | CASSSDTRNTEAFF | TGTGCCAGCTCATCGGACACCCGAAACACTGAAGCTTTCTTT
TRBJ2-1 | . | . | TRBV28 | CASSFYNEQFF | TGTGCCAGCAGTTTCTACAATGAGCAGTTCTTC
TRBJ1-5 | many | . | TRBV7-9 | CASSLKPDQPQHF | TGTGCCAGCAGCTTAAAACCCGATCAGCCCCAGCATTTT
TRBJ2-3 | many | TRBD1 | TRBV7-3 | CASSSDRADTQYF | TGTGCCAGCAGCTCCGACAGGGCAGATACGCAGTATTTT
TRBJ2-2 | many | TRBD2 | TRBV20-1 | CSATARLAGGTGELFF | TGCAGTGCTACCGCCCGACTAGCGGGAGGCACCGGGGAGCTGTTTTTT
TRBJ2-7 | many | TRBD1 | TRBV28 | CASKGQGLSYEQYF | TGTGCCAGCAAGGGACAGGGGTTGTCCTACGAGCAGTACTTC
TRBJ2-7 | many | . | TRBV6-5 | CASRLTRTTGQYF | TGTGCCAGCAGGTTGACTAGAACCACAGGGCAGTACTTC
TRBJ2-1 | many | TRBD2 | TRBV7-9 | CASSLGTSGSNEQFF | TGTGCCAGCAGCTTAGGGACTAGCGGGAGTAATGAGCAGTTCTTC
TRBJ2-7 | many | . | TRBV5-1 | CASSLGGNPYEQYF | TGCGCCAGCAGCTTGGGCGGGAACCCCTACGAGCAGTACTTC
TRBJ2-5 | many | . | TRBV7-3 | CASSLTSAETQYF | TGTGCCAGCAGCTTAACTAGCGCGGAGACCCAGTACTTC
TRBJ2-2 | many | . | TRBV7-3 | CASSLRRDSGELFF | TGTGCCAGCAGCTTAAGACGGGATAGCGGGGAGCTGTTTTTT
TRBJ2-3 | . | TRBD2 | TRBV7-9 | CATESGGLAPTDTQYF | TGTGCCACCGAATCGGGGGGACTAGCGCCCACAGATACGCAGTATTTT
TRBJ2-3 | many | TRBD2 | TRBV28 | CASSLLAGFVVAQYF | TGTGCCAGCAGTTTGCTAGCGGGATTCGTAGTTGCGCAGTATTTT
TRBJ2-1 | many | . | TRBV7-9 | CASLGGATTYNEQFF | TGTGCCAGCCTCGGAGGAGCTACTACATACAATGAGCAGTTCTTC